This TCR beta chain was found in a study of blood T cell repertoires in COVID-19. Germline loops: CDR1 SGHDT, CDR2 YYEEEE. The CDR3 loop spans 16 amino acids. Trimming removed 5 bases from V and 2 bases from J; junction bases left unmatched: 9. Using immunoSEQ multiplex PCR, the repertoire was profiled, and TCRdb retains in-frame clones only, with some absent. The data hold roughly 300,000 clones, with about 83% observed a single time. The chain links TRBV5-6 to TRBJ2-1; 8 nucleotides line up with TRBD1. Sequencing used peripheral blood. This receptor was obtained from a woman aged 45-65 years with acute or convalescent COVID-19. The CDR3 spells CASSSLGQGAYNEQFF. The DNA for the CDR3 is TGTGCCAGCAGTTCGTTAGGACAGGGCGCCTACAATGAGCAGTTCTTC.